Below, 10 T cell receptor beta chains from the same sample are listed, as sequenced in a study of blood T cell repertoires in COVID-19. The repertoire was sequenced with immunoSEQ multiplex PCR; TCRdb's copy has only in-frame clones and lacks some. The table has over 150,000 clones, 86% seen once. The sequenced material came from peripheral blood. All receptors derive from a man in his fifties or sixties with active or convalescent COVID-19.

This clone showed up just a few times. CDR3 coding DNA: TGTGCCAGTAGTATAGGCTCAGGGGGCATAAACTATGGCTACACCTTC. This translates into CASSIGSGGINYGYTF. The chain links TRBV19 to TRBJ1-2, with 8 bases that match TRBD1. Losses at the gene ends were 1 base for V and 2 bases for J; bases not matched to a gene: 6. This CDR3 spans 16 amino acids. In germline, CDR1 is LNHDA, CDR2 SQIVND (reference sequence).

This clone turned up a few times. The chain employs TRBV2 and TRBJ2-2, with 10 bases fitting TRBD1. CDR1 and CDR2 from the germline V gene are SNHLY and FYNNEI. The CDR3 has 13 residues. The V segment lost 6 bases and the J segment 7 bases; nucleotides outside the gene matches: 2. DNA of the CDR3: TGTGCCAGCAGAGGACAGGGGGTCGGGGAGCTGTTTTTT. It specifies CASRGQGVGELFF.

J is TRBJ1-4 and V is TRBV19; 7 bases match TRBD1. The V gene end was trimmed by 8 bases and the J gene end by 2 bases; junction bases not matched to a gene: 5. Germline V gene lookup returns CDR1 LNHDA and CDR2 SQIVND (reference sequence). The length of the CDR3 is 14 residues. CDR3 region: CASAQTGTNEKLFF. DNA for the CDR3: TGTGCCAGTGCCCAGACAGGGACTAATGAAAAACTGTTTTTT. Based on the CDR3 plus reference TRBV19 and TRBJ1-4, the full variable domain is DGGITQSPKYLFRKEGQNVTLSCEQNLNHDAMYWYRQDPGQGLRLIYYSQIVNDFQKGDIAEGYSVSREKKESFPLTVTSAQKNPTAFYLCASAQTGTNEKLFFGSGTQLSVL.

This chain links TRBV27 with TRBJ1-3; TRBD1 aligns across 11 bases. The V gene's germline CDR1 is MNHEY and CDR2 SMNVEV (reference sequence). The J segment lost 7 bases and the V segment lost 5 bases, leaving 7 bases of the junction unmatched. The CDR3 covers 15 residues. In nucleotides, the CDR3 is TGTGCCAGCAGTCCAGGGACAGGGGGTCTTAACACCATATATTTT. Translating it yields CASSPGTGGLNTIYF.

This clone was seen more than once but under ten times. This rearrangement joins TRBV9 to TRBJ1-1; a possible D gene is TRBD1 (5 bases). The CDR3 has 14 residues. Germline CDR1 SGDLS, CDR2 YYNGEE. Trimming shortened V by 0 bases and J by 11 bases, and 17 bases separated the two germline ends. For the CDR3, the DNA is TGTGCCAGCAGCGTAGGAGGAATAGGGGCGACGGCTTTCTTT. As protein: CASSVGGIGATAFF.

This clone was counted once. CDR3 residues: CATSWGVAYNSPLHF. In DNA form, the CDR3 reads TGTGCCACCAGTTGGGGGGTGGCCTATAATTCACCCCTCCACTTT. The V and J genes are TRBV15 and TRBJ1-6; tentatively, D is TRBD1 (5 bases). CDR3 size: 15 residues. The V and J ends lost 6 bases and 2 bases respectively, with 11 bases between them. From germline, CDR1 is LNHNV and CDR2 YYDKDF (reference sequence).

The CDR3 DNA is TGTGCCAGCAGTTTATCGGCCAGTACGAACACCGGGGAGCTGTTTTTT. This gives the protein CASSLSASTNTGELFF. The chain recombines TRBV27 with TRBJ2-2; D not resolved. The CDR3 consists of 16 residues. V lost 0 bases and J 0 bases, leaving 8 bases between the germline ends. Germline CDR1 is MNHEY and CDR2 is SMNVEV (reference sequence).

This clone was picked up one time. The V call is TRBV10-2, the J call TRBJ1-2, with D perhaps TRBD1 (5 bases). The CDR3 loop spans 17 amino acids. CDR1 WSHSY and CDR2 SAAADI come from the germline V gene. Trimming took 0 bases from V and 4 from J, leaving 18 bases between them. CDR3: CASSESTGGDVTYGYTF. Written as DNA, the CDR3 is TGCGCCAGCAGTGAGTCGACGGGAGGGGATGTTACCTATGGCTACACCTTC.

The genes are TRBV5-1 and TRBJ2-7, with D unresolved. The CDR3 loop spans 14 amino acids. The germline gives CDR1 SGHRS, CDR2 YFSETQ. V was shortened by 0 bases and J by 0 bases, with 7 bases between the two germline ends. Written as DNA, the CDR3 is TGCGCCAGCAGCTTGGAACAGAGCTCCTACGAGCAGTACTTC. Its translation is CASSLEQSSYEQYF.

The rearrangement uses TRBV5-1 and TRBJ1-1; weak D call: TRBD1 (6 bases). This CDR3 comprises 16 residues. Per germline, CDR1 SGHRS and CDR2 YFSETQ. Trimming shortened V by 0 bases and J by 4 bases, and 16 bases separated the two germline ends. The chain's CDR3 is CASSLDGRGGGTEAFF. The CDR3 bases are TGCGCCAGCAGCTTGGACGGCAGGGGCGGGGGCACTGAAGCTTTCTTT.